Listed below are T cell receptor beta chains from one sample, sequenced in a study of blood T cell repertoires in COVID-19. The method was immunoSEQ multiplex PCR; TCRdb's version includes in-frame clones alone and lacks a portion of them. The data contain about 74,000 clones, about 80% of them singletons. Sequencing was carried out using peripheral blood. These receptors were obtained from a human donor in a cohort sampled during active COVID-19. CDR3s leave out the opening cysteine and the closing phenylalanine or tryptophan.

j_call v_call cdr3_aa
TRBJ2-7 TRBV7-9 ASSADRDEQY
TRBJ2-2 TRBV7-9 ASSLPGQLNTGELF
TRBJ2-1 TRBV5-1 ASSSNRGGPYNEQF
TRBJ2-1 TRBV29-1 SVEGSATTSGGDNEQF
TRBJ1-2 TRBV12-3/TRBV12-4 ASRPPGDGYT
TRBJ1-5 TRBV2 ASSGQGGNSNQPQH
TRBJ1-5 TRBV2 ASRPATGLGNQPQH
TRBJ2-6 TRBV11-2 ASTGGSGANVLT
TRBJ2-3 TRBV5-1 ASSLEAGGGSQDTQY
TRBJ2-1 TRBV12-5 ASGVGLSYNEQF
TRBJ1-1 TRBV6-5 ASSNPLREAF
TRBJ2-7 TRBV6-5 ASRRDTVSYEQY
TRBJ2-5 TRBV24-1 ATSDANRGGVETQY
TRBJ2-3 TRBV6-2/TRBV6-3 ASSYFALQRTDTQY
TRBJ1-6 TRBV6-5 ASSYGAQFYSPLH
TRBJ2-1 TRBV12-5 ASGLTTGSTYNEQF
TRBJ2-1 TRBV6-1 ASSEAQSVPYNEQF
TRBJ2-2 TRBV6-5 ASSWGGTGSRELF
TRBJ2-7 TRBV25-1 ASSPEIRSYEQY
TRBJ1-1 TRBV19 ASTNIGGQGETEAF
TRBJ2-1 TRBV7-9 ASSFGGRDNEQF
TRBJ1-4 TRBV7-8 ASSLGLRNEKLF
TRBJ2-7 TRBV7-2 ASSLGQRGNSYEQY
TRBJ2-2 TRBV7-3 ASSTWGQGGTGELF
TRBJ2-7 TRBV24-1 ATSDATGPTYEQY
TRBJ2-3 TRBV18 ASSPLLTDTQY